The T cell receptor (beta chain) described here comes from a study of shared clonotypes between healthy human individuals. On the study more broadly: The plates for each donor numbered three CD4 naive, three CD4 memory, two CD8 naive and one CD8 memory. Study-wide findings and caveats: Sorted-subset sequencing, rarefaction showed, was incomplete despite large depth.

Profiled with immunoSEQ multiplex PCR; TCRdb holds only in-frame clones, not every one. Of around 1.9 million clones in the sample, approximately 92% were seen once. Concerning this clone: Its antigen is unidentified.

In the naive CD8 group, cells lacked CD45RO and were positively selected for CCR7, so terminally differentiated effector memory CD45RA+ cells were left out. All of the donors resided in Nashville, Tennessee, and each was a Caucasian adult. V was trimmed by 2 bases and J by 0 bases, leaving 8 bases between them. CDR1 MNHNS and CDR2 SASEGT come from the germline V gene. The CDR3 extends over 15 amino acids. What was sequenced was naive CD8+ T cells from PBMCs. The V and J genes are TRBV6-1 and TRBJ2-1; D unclear. The TCR originated in a man younger than 35 in good health. Some clones in this sample may be carry-over from other donors' samples. CDR3 sequence (DNA): TGTGCCAGCAGTGAATATTCGAGCTCCTACAATGAGCAGTTCTTC. This translates into CASSEYSSSYNEQFF.